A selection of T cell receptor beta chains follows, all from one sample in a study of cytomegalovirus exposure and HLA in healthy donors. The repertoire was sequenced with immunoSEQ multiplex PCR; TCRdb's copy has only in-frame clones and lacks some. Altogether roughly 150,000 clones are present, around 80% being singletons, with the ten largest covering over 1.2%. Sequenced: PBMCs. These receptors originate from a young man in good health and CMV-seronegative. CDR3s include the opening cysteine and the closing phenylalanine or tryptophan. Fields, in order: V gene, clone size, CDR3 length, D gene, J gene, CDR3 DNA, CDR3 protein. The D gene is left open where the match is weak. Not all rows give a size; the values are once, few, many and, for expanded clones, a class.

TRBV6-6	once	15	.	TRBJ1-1	TGTGCCAGCAGTTACTCGGCGGGGGCGCGTACTGAAGCTTTCTTT	CASSYSAGARTEAFF
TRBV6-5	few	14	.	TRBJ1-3	TGTGCCAGCAGCCAAGGGGGTCCTGGAAACACCATATATTTT	CASSQGGPGNTIYF
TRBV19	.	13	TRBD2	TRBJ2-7	TGTGCCAGTAGTATAGCGGGAGGCTACGAGCAGTACTTC	CASSIAGGYEQYF
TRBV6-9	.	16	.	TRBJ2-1	TGTGCCAGCAGTTATCCACGCGGGTATCTGGGCAATGAGCAGTTCTTC	CASSYPRGYLGNEQFF
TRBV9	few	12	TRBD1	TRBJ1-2	TGTGCCAGCAGCCCCGGACAGGTTGACTACACCTTC	CASSPGQVDYTF
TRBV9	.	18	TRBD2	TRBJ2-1	TGTGCCAGCAGCGTAGGGTTTCTAGGCGGGAGGGGATACAATGAGCAGTTCTTC	CASSVGFLGGRGYNEQFF
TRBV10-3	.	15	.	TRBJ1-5	TGTGCCATCAGTGAGTCCGCCTATAGCAATCAGCCCCAGCATTTT	CAISESAYSNQPQHF
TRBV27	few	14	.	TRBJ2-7	TGTGCCAGCAGTGCCGCGGGTAGCCCCTACGAGCAGTACTTC	CASSAAGSPYEQYF
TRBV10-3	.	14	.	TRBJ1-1	TGTGCCATCAGTGAGTCCCCCGGGAGCACTGAAGCTTTCTTT	CAISESPGSTEAFF
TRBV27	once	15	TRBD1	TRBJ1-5	TGTGCCAGCATGCGGACAGGGTGGGGCAATCAGCCCCAGCATTTT	CASMRTGWGNQPQHF
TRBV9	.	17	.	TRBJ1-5	TGTGCCAGCAGCGTACCGAAAAGGGGCAGAGTCAATCAGCCCCAGCATTTT	CASSVPKRGRVNQPQHF
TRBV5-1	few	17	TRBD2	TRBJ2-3	TGCGCCAGCAGCTTGGCGACTAGCGGAGATGGCACAGATACGCAGTATTTT	CASSLATSGDGTDTQYF
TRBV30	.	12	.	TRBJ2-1	TGTGCCTGGAGGGGGGCGCCGTCAGAGTGGCTCTTC	CAWRGAPSEWLF
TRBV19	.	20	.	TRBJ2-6	TGTGCCAGTAGCCTAAGGTCCAGGGAACTACATTCGACCCGGGCCAACGTCCTGACTTTC	CASSLRSRELHSTRANVLTF
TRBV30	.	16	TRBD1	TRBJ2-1	TGTGCCTGGACACGGGACAGGGTTATTTCCTACAATGAGCAGTTCTTC	CAWTRDRVISYNEQFF
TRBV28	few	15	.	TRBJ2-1	TGTGCCAGCAGTGGGAGTTTTGGGGCCTACAATGAGCAGTTCTTC	CASSGSFGAYNEQFF
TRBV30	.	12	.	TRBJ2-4	TGTGCCTTGGACCCGCCCAGGGACATTCAGTACTTC	CALDPPRDIQYF
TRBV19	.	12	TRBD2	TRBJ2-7	TGTGCCAGTAGTATGGGGGGGGACGAGCAGTACTTC	CASSMGGDEQYF
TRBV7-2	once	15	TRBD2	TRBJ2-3	TGTGCCAGCAGCTTAGCGGCGGGGGGCACAGATACGCAGTATTTT	CASSLAAGGTDTQYF
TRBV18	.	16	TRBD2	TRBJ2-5	TGTGCCAGCTCATCCCGGACTAGCGGGCCACAAGAGACCCAGTACTTC	CASSSRTSGPQETQYF
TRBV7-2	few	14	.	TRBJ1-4	TGTGCCAGCAGCTGGCGGGACGGGGGGGAAAAACTGTTTTTT	CASSWRDGGEKLFF
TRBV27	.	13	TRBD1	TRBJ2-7	TGTGCCAGCAGATCGGACAGGGAGCACGAGCAGTACTTC	CASRSDREHEQYF
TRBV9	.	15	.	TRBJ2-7	TGTGCCAGCAGCCTCGGCTGGGAGCCCTCCTACGAGCAGTACTTC	CASSLGWEPSYEQYF
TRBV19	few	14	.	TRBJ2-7	TGTGCCACCGCTAAAGCAGGGATGACCTACGAGCAGTACTTC	CATAKAGMTYEQYF
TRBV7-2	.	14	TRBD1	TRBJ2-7	TGTGCCAGCAGCGGGGACAGGGGGTTGGACGAGCAGTACTTC	CASSGDRGLDEQYF